This TCR beta chain was captured by sequencing in a study of blood T cell repertoires in COVID-19. At the level of the study: PBMCs, B-cell-depleted T cells, or T cells were the source of the cDNA or gDNA that made up the material.

Under the authors' procedure: Amplified reference gene primers provided the basis for estimating nucleated cell counts. Profiling relied on immunoSEQ multiplex PCR, and the TCRdb table lists in-frame clones only, not all of them. Clone size and V and J calls were adopted from that table, with D and trimming inferred from the DNA. In the table there are almost 250,000 clones, more than 85% of which are singletons. Self-reported history from a screening survey and questionnaire set each donor's cohort. Two negative PCRs, clearance, or symptom resolution characterized the recovered Cohort 3 donors. Trimming cost V 4 bases and J 6 bases, with 15 bases left between them. CDR1 is MGHRA and CDR2 is YSYEKL in the germline V gene. The CDR3 sequence is 15 residues long.

Sequencing input: PBMCs or T cells enriched from blood (not recorded which). The sequence derives from a woman aged 50 to 60 who had recovered from COVID-19. V usage is TRBV4-1 and J usage is TRBJ1-4; D ambiguous. The CDR3 loop is CASSRVRGQDEKLFF. For the CDR3, the DNA is TGCGCCAGCAGCCGAGTTAGAGGGCAGGATGAAAAACTGTTTTTT.